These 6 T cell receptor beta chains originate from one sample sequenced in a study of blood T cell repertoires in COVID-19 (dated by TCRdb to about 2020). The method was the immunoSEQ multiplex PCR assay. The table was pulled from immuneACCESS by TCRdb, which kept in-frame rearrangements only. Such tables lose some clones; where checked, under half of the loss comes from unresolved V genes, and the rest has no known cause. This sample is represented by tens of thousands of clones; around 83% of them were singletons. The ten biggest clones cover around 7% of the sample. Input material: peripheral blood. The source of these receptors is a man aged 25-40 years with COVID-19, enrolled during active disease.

In DNA, the CDR3 is TGTGCCAGCAGGCCTGACAGGGTCAACTACGAGCAGTACTTC. It specifies CASRPDRVNYEQYF. The chain couples TRBV6-5 to TRBJ2-7; 7 bases fit TRBD1. Trimming at V came to 6 bases and at J to 3 bases, leaving 8 bases not matched to a gene. The V gene's germline CDR1 is MNHEY and CDR2 SVGAGI. The CDR3 loop spans 14 amino acids.

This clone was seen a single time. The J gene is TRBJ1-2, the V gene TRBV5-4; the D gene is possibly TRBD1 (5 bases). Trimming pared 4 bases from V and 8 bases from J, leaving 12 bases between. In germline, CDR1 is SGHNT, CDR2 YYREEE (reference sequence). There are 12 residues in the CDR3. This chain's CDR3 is CASSLDTRGYTF. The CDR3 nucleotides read TGTGCCAGCAGCCTGGACACGAGGGGCTACACCTTC.

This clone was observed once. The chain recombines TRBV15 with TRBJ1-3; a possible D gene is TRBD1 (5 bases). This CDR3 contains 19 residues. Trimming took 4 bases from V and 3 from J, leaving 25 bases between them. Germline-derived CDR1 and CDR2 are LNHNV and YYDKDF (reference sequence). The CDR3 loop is CATSNDGSHYTRGGNTIYF. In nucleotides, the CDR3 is TGTGCCACCAGCAACGATGGCTCTCACTACACAAGGGGTGGAAACACCATATATTTT.

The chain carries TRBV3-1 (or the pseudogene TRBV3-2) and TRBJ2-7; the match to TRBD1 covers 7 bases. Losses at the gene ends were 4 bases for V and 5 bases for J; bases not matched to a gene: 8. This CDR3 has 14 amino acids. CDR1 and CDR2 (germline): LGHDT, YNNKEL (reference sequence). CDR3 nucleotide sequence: TGTGCCAGCAGCCTAAGGACAGGTGTAGACGAGCAGTACTTC. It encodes CASSLRTGVDEQYF.

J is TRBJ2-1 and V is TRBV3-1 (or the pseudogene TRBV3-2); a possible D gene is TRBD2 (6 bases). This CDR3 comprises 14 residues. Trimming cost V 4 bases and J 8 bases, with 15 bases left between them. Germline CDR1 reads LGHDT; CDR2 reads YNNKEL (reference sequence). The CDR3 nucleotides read TGTGCCAGCAGCCTGAAGACTAGTTCTCATGAGCAGTTCTTC. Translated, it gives CASSLKTSSHEQFF.

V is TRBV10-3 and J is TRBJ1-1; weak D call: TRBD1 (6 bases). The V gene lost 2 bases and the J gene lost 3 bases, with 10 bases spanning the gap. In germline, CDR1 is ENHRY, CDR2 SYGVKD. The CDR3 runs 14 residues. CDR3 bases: TGTGCCATCAGTGAGCGGGGGGCGGACACTGAAGCTTTCTTT. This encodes CAISERGADTEAFF.